This T cell receptor (beta chain) came from a study of T cells in tuberculosis. In the study overall: Within 7 days of starting treatment, or before, PBMC were stored.

Using immunoSEQ multiplex PCR, the repertoire was profiled, and TCRdb retains in-frame clones only, with some absent. Among fewer than 35,000 clones listed, roughly 86% were seen once. The sample's time point: new active TB diagnosis, blood taken before or within 7 days of starting treatment. Trimming removed 2 bases from V and 4 bases from J, with 12 bases in between. Germline loops: CDR1 MDHEN, CDR2 SYDVKM. This CDR3 has 15 residues. The sample consisted of PBMCs, taken at tuberculosis diagnosis. The sequence derives from an adult with tuberculosis. The chain carries TRBV28 and TRBJ2-4, with D maybe TRBD1 (6 bases). The CDR3 protein is CASSLVGGRKNIQYF. The DNA for the CDR3 is TGTGCCAGCAGTTTAGTTGGGGGCCGGAAAAACATTCAGTACTTC.